The text below deals with one TCR beta chain. Here immunoSEQ multiplex PCR was the method, and the copy in TCRdb shows in-frame clones only, minus some. The data hold approximately 13,000 clones, with 75% to 90% observed a single time. The sample comes from a study of T cell changes during pregnancy in multiple sclerosis. The sequenced sample was CD8+ T cells from peripheral blood mononuclear cells, obtained after pregnancy. The sequence was obtained from a female donor in good health, enrolled as a control in a pregnancy study.

The CDR3 sequence is CASREPGKDTQYF. The CDR3 DNA sequence: TGTGCCAGCAGGGAGCCCGGGAAAGATACGCAGTATTTT. J is TRBJ2-3 and V is TRBV11-3; a weak D match, TRBD2 (5 bases). This CDR3 is built from 13 residues. The germline V and J ends were trimmed by 6 bases and 5 bases, with 12 bases remaining between them. From germline, CDR1 is SGHNT and CDR2 YENEEA.